One T cell receptor (beta chain) is described in this entry. The clone's antigen remains unknown. Nothing much larger sits one base from this clone, and base qualities are not available. The CDR3 runs 14 amino acids, cysteine and phenylalanine included. Of all the DNA, just the CDR3 is kept, 42 bases in frame from base 1. CDR1 and CDR2 were assigned from the germline V gene as MNHEY and SVGEGT. V is cut by 5 bases and J by 8 bases, and the space between the germline ends is 18 bases. TCRbeta CDR3 regions were amplified from genomic DNA using the immunoSEQ Assay, a bias-controlled multiplex PCR. In the source study's methods: The number of nucleated cells in each sample was estimated from the amplification of reference gene primers within the assay. Sequence reads were collapsed and filtered to measure the absolute abundance of every unique TCRbeta CDR3 rearrangement. For each sample, productive Simpson clonality was calculated by taking the square root of Simpson's diversity index across productive rearrangements. Here the immuneACCESS table is served through TCRdb, limited to in-frame sequences with V and J called. Missing clones are a known gap in these copies; in checked studies unresolved V genes cover under half, and the rest lacks a known reason. V, J and clone size were drawn from that table, and D and trimming were deduced from the DNA. The sample table holds some 130,000 clones, of which around 89% were seen once. Roughly 18% of the sample lies in the top ten.

Collaborating institutions collected whole blood in K2EDTA tubes following their own protocols. For TCRbeta analysis, collaborator samples were shipped as frozen whole blood, as isolated PBMCs, or as DNA extracted from either sample type. The data derive from a study of blood T cell repertoires in COVID-19 (dated by TCRdb to the early 2020s). Study-level background: Samples from collaborators originated in the United States, Italy and Spain and spanned both the acute and convalescent phases of COVID-19. The repertoires were released in a freely available public database intended as a resource for research on the immune response to SARS-CoV-2. The samples were drawn from the first 160 participants of the ongoing ImmuneRACE study and from 1,254 subjects provided by 6 global collaborators. A de-identified subject ID, COVID-19 status, age in years and sex were almost always included in the sample metadata. The prospective study material was composed of cDNA or gDNA derived from T cells, B-cell-depleted T cells, or PBMCs. Where available, HLA class I and class II types were obtained from metadata supplied by the sample provider rather than from assay-based typing. The dataset comprised deeply sampled blood TCRbeta repertoires from subjects exposed to, actively infected with, or recovered from COVID-19.

Study-level results and caveats: The amount of clinical and demographic metadata varied by source and participant and was provided uncurated.

The rearranged segments are TRBV6-2 or TRBV6-3 and TRBJ1-1; the D region possibly corresponds to TRBD1 (6 bases align). Sequencing input: peripheral blood. This TCR derives from a man aged 45-60 years with active or convalescent COVID-19. The bases are TGTGCCAGCAGTCAACAGGGTGGTGGTCGCGAAGCTTTCTTT. Translation gives CASSQQGGGREAFF.